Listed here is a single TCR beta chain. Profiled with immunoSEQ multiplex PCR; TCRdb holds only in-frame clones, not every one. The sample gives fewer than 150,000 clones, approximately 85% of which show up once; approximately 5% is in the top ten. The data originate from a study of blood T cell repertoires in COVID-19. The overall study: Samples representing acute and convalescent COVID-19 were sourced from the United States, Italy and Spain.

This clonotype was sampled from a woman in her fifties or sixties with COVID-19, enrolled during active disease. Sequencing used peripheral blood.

CDR3 loop: CASSFDSRYNSPLHF. The CDR3, as DNA: TGTGCCAGCAGTTTCGACAGCCGTTATAATTCACCCCTCCACTTT. The V call is TRBV6-2 or TRBV6-3, the J call TRBJ1-6, with D perhaps TRBD1 (5 bases). The V gene lost 4 bases and the J gene lost 4 bases, with 11 bases spanning the gap. Germline V gives CDR1 MNHEY, CDR2 SVGEGT. This CDR3 is built from 15 residues.